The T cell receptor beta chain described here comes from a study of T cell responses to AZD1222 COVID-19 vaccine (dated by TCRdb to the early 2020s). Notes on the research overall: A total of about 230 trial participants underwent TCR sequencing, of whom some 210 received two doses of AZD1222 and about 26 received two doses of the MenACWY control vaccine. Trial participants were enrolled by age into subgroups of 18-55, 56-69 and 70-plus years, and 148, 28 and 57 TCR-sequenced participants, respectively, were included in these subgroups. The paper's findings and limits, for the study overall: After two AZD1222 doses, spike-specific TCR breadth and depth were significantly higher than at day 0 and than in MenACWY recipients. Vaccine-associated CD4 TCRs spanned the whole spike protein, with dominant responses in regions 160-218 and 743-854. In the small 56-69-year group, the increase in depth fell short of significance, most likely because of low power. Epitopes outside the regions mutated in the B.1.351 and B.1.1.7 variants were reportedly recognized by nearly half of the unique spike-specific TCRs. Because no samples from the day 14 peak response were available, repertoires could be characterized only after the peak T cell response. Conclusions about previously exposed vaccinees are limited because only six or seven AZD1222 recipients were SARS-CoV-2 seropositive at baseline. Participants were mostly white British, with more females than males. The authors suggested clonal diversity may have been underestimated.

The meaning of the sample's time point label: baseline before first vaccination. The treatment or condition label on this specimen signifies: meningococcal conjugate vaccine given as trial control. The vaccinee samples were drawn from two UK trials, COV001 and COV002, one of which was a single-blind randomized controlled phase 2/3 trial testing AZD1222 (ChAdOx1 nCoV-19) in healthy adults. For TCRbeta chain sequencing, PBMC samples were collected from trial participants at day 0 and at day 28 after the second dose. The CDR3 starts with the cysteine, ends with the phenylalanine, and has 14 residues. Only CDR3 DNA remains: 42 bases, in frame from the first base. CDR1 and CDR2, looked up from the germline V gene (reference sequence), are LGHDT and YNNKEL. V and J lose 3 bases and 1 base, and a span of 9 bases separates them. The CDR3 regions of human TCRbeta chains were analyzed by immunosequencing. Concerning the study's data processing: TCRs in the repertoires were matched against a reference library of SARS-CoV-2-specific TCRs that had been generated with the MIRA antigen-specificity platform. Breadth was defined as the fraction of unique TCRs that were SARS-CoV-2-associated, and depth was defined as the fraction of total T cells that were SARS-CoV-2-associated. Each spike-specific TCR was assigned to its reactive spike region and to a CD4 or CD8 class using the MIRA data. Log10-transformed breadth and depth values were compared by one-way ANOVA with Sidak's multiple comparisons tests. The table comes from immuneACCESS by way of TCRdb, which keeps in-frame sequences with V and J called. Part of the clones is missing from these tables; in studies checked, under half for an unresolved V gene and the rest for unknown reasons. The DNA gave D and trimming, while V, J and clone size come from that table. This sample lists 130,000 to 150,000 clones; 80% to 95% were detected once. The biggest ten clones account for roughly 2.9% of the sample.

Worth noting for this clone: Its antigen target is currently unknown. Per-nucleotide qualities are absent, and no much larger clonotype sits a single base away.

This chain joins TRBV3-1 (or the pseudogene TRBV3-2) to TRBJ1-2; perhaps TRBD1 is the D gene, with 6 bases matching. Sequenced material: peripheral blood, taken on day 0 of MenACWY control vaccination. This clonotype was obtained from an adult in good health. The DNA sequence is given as TGTGCCAGCAGCCAGGGACATCGTAACTATGGCTACACCTTC. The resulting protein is CASSQGHRNYGYTF.